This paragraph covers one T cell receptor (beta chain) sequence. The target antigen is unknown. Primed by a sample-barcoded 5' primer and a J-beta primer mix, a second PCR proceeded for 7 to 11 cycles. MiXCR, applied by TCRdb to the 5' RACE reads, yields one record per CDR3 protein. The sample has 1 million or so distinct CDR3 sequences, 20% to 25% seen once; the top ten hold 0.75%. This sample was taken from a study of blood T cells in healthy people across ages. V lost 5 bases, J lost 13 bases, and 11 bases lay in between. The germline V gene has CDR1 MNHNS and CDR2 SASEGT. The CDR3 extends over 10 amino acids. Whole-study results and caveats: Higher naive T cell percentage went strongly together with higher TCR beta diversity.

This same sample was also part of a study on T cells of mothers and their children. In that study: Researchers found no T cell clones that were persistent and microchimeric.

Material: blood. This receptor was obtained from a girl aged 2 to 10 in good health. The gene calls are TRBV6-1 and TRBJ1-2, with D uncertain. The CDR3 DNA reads TGTGCCAGCAGTCGCCAAAGGACCACCTTC. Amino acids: CASSRQRTTF.